This TCR beta chain was observed in a study of T cell repertoires in cytomegalovirus infection. Study-wide background: Indications came from public TCR beta signatures; they pointed to CMV infection and to a matching HLA type.

General study points: HLA-C-restricted, CMV-specific TCR beta clonotypes were dominant ex vivo. People with CMV and the relevant HLA were identified by cumulative public TCR beta family frequency.

TCRdb passed the reads through MiXCR, listing each CDR3 protein once. Here the sample spans about 680,000 distinct CDR3 sequences, roughly 24% being singletons. Regarding this clonotype: Its antigen is unknown.

Per the germline V gene, CDR1 is SQVTM and CDR2 is ANQGSEA. The CDR3 loop spans 8 amino acids. V lost 7 bases and J 8 bases, leaving 5 bases between the germline ends. The TCR originated in a human donor in good health (CMV status not recorded). Some clones in this sample may be carry-over from other donors' samples. The gene calls are TRBV29-1 and TRBJ1-2; D unclear. The material sequenced was CD8+ T cells from PBMCs. The CDR3 loop is CSAVGYTF. The CDR3 DNA reads TGCAGCGCCGTCGGCTACACCTTC.